These 2 T cell receptor beta chains share one sample of origin, sequenced in a study of blood T cells in healthy people across ages. The use of a sample-barcoded 5' primer and a J-beta primer mix characterized a second PCR of about 7 to 12 cycles. TCRdb fed the 5' RACE reads into MiXCR, producing one record per CDR3 protein. The sample has 550,000 to 600,000 distinct CDR3 sequences, roughly 43% seen once. Material: blood. The source of these receptors is an elderly man in good health.

The table lists this clonotype with a few counts. The V and J genes are TRBV4-1 and TRBJ2-1; 9 bases map to TRBD2. This CDR3 spans 16 amino acids. CDR1 MGHRA and CDR2 YSYEKL come from the germline V gene. The V gene end was trimmed by 1 base and the J gene end by 1 base; junction bases not matched to a gene: 2. In DNA, the CDR3 is TGCGCCAGCAGCCAAGGACTAGCGGTTTCCTACAATGAGCAGTTCTTC. This translates into CASSQGLAVSYNEQFF.

The V call is TRBV7-9, the J call TRBJ1-6; a possible D gene is TRBD1 (5 bases). V was pared by 4 bases and J by 9 bases, with 10 bases between. The CDR3 extends over 13 amino acids. Germline V gene data show CDR1 as SEHNR and CDR2 as FQNEAQ (reference sequence). CDR3 sequence (DNA): TGTGCCAGCAGCTCCCCACAGGTTTCACCCCTCCACTTT. Its protein is CASSSPQVSPLHF.